A single sample gave rise to the 24 T cell receptor beta chains below, sequenced in a study of blood T cell repertoires in COVID-19. Produced via immunoSEQ multiplex PCR; TCRdb's table is partial and in-frame only. The table records under 150,000 clones, around nine tenths of them present only once. The sequenced sample consisted of peripheral blood. Receptors were obtained from a woman between 40 and 55 years old with acute or convalescent COVID-19.

The gene calls are TRBV6-2 or TRBV6-3 and TRBJ1-5; the match to TRBD1 covers 11 bases. The CDR3 totals 16 residues. The germline gives CDR1 MNHEY, CDR2 SVGEGT. Trimming took 2 bases from V and 7 from J; bases not matched to a gene: 7. The CDR3 region has the DNA TGTGCCAGCAGTTACCAGGACAGGGGGCGAGGGCAGCCCCAGCATTTT. It yields the protein CASSYQDRGRGQPQHF.

The chain uses TRBV11-2 and TRBJ1-2, with 10 bases aligning to TRBD1. The CDR3 length is 14 residues. V gave up 5 bases and J gave up 4 bases; unmatched junction bases: 4. Germline CDR1 reads SGHAT; CDR2 reads FQNNGV. CDR3 coding DNA: TGTGCCAGCAGCATGGGACAGGGGCCCTATGGCTACACCTTC. Translation gives CASSMGQGPYGYTF.

The CDR3 coding sequence is TGTGCCAGCAGCGTAGGGACGGGGGGAGTGAACACTGAAGCTTTCTTT. Its translation: CASSVGTGGVNTEAFF. This rearrangement joins TRBV9 to TRBJ1-1; the D gene is possibly TRBD1 (5 bases). Germline CDR1 and CDR2: SGDLS and YYNGEE. Trimming took 0 bases from V and 0 from J, leaving 12 bases between them. The CDR3 consists of 16 residues. The variable domain in full, completed from reference TRBV9 and TRBJ1-1, reads DSGVTQTPKHLITATGQRVTLRCSPRSGDLSVYWYQQSLDQGLQFLIQYYNGEERAKGNILERFSAQQFPDLHSELNLSSLELGDSALYFCASSVGTGGVNTEAFFGQGTRLTVV.

J is TRBJ1-2 and V is TRBV10-3; tentatively, D is TRBD1 (6 bases). The ends were cut back, 2 bases at V and 4 bases at J, with 11 bases in the middle. Per the germline V gene, CDR1 is ENHRY and CDR2 is SYGVKD. The CDR3 runs 14 residues. The CDR3 coding sequence is TGTGCCATCAGTGAGGGGGGGGCGAGCTATGGCTACACCTTC. This codes for CAISEGGASYGYTF.

This clone has a single count. Germline is not matched at one junction end, which may reflect a read error. The chain couples TRBV3-1 (or the pseudogene TRBV3-2) to TRBJ2-2; a possible D gene is TRBD1 (5 bases). The germline V gene encodes CDR1 LGHDT and CDR2 YNNKEL (reference sequence). The CDR3 sequence is 15 residues long. For the CDR3, the DNA is TGTGCCAGCAGCCAATCCCCAGGGAACGCCGGGGAGCTGTTTTTT. Amino acids: CASSQSPGNAGELFF.

This clone occurred once. The CDR3 protein is CAWSVPGQIVYGYTF. DNA for the CDR3: TGTGCCTGGAGTGTACCGGGTCAGATAGTCTATGGCTACACCTTC. The chain uses TRBV30 and TRBJ1-2; D is ambiguous. The CDR3 is 15 residues long. V was pared by 0 bases and J by 4 bases, with 15 bases between. The germline V gene encodes CDR1 GTSNPN and CDR2 SVGIG (reference sequence).

This rearrangement joins TRBV25-1 to TRBJ1-1; D is ambiguous. The V end lost 3 bases, the J end lost 1 base, and 18 bases lay between the germline ends. The CDR3 has 17 amino acids. Germline CDR1 reads MGHDK; CDR2 reads SYGVNS. The DNA for the CDR3 is TGTGCCAGCAGTGAGCTCACGGGGTTCGGAAGGAACACTGAAGCTTTCTTT. This sequence encodes CASSELTGFGRNTEAFF.

The CDR3 coding sequence is TGTGCCAGCAGTGAAGCTCCACGGGGTGGCTACACCTTC. Protein product: CASSEAPRGGYTF. This chain joins TRBV2 and TRBJ1-2; the D is unclear. Germline V CDR1 and CDR2: SNHLY, FYNNEI. The V gene lost 0 bases and the J gene lost 7 bases, with 9 bases spanning the gap. The CDR3 loop spans 13 amino acids. The full variable domain, with the rest looked up from reference TRBV2 and TRBJ1-2, is EPEVTQTPSHQVTQMGQEVILRCVPISNHLYFYWYRQILGQKVEFLVSFYNNEISEKSEIFDDQFSVERPDGSNFTLKIRSTKLEDSAMYFCASSEAPRGGYTFGSGTRLTVV.

The rearrangement uses TRBV6-2 or TRBV6-3 and TRBJ1-1, with a tentative D call TRBD1 (6 bases). The CDR3 spans 14 residues. Germline assignment: CDR1 MNHEY and CDR2 SVGEGT. V gave up 6 bases and J gave up 2 bases, with 13 bases separating them. This CDR3 is CASSVTGPNTEAFF. The CDR3 nucleotides are TGTGCCAGCAGCGTGACAGGACCTAACACTGAAGCTTTCTTT.

This clone was counted between two and nine times. The chain is built from TRBV9 and TRBJ1-2, with D uncertain. Deletions cut 4 bases from V and 5 bases from J, with 9 bases between. The germline CDR1 and CDR2 sequences are SGDLS and YYNGEE. The CDR3 contains 12 residues. The CDR3 loop reads CASSPGIYGYTF. The CDR3 DNA sequence: TGTGCCAGCAGCCCGGGGATATATGGCTACACCTTC.

The V and J genes are TRBV5-5 and TRBJ2-7, with a possible D match to TRBD1 (6 bases). V was shortened by 4 bases and J by 2 bases, with 16 bases between the two germline ends. The CDR3 is 15 amino acids. Per germline, CDR1 SGHKS and CDR2 YYEKEE (reference sequence). The CDR3 coding sequence is TGTGCCAGCAGCCCGGGGCTGGGGGCTCCCTACGAGCAGTACTTC. It translates to CASSPGLGAPYEQYF.

The table lists this clone with a few counts. The chain joins TRBV9 to TRBJ1-3; TRBD1 agrees at 7 bases. J lost 0 bases, V lost 3 bases, and 6 bases had no gene match. CDR1 is SGDLS and CDR2 is YYNGEE in the germline V gene. CDR3 length equals 16 residues. CDR3 sequence (DNA): TGTGCCAGCAGCGGGGACAGAGCGAACTCTGGAAACACCATATATTTT. As protein: CASSGDRANSGNTIYF.

The V call is TRBV7-3, the J call TRBJ2-2; D gene uncertain. Trimming left V 2 bases short and J 5 bases short, with 15 bases between. The CDR3 contains 16 residues. Germline CDR1 and CDR2: SGHTA and FQGTGA. CDR3 loop: CASSLVGGHGTGELFF. CDR3 DNA sequence: TGTGCCAGCAGCTTAGTTGGCGGCCATGGAACCGGGGAGCTGTTTTTT. Looking up the rest from reference TRBV7-3 and TRBJ2-2 gives the full variable domain: GAGVSQTPSNKVTEKGKYVELRCDPISGHTALYWYRQSLGQGPEFLIYFQGTGAADDSGLPNDRFFAVRPEGSVSTLKIQRTERGDSAVYLCASSLVGGHGTGELFFGEGSRLTVL.

This sequence joins TRBV6-5 and TRBJ1-1; TRBD1 matches 7 bases. Germline V gives CDR1 MNHEY, CDR2 SVGAGI. This CDR3 has 15 amino acids. V lost 8 bases and J lost 4; bases outside the gene matches: 13. The CDR3 nucleotides are TGTGCCAGCCAGGGGGGACAGTTCGGGGCCACTGAAGCTTTCTTT. The encoded protein is CASQGGQFGATEAFF.

The V gene is TRBV6-5, the J gene TRBJ1-6; D remains ambiguous. Germline CDR1 and CDR2: MNHEY and SVGAGI. There are 14 residues in the CDR3. V dropped 8 bases and J dropped 1 base, with 9 bases sitting between them. CDR3 sequence reads: CASRGGSYNSPLHF. The CDR3 nucleotides are TGTGCCAGCCGGGGTGGGTCCTATAATTCACCCCTCCACTTT.

J is TRBJ2-6 and V is TRBV27; 7 positions match TRBD1. The CDR3 sequence is 19 residues long. V lost 3 bases, J lost 0 bases, and 11 bases stayed unmatched. Germline CDR1 MNHEY, CDR2 SMNVEV (reference sequence). CDR3 protein: CASSFKLWDSSSGANVLTF. CDR3 sequence (DNA): TGTGCCAGCAGTTTCAAACTCTGGGACAGTAGCTCTGGGGCCAACGTCCTGACTTTC. Looking up the rest from reference TRBV27 and TRBJ2-6 gives the full variable domain: EAQVTQNPRYLITVTGKKLTVTCSQNMNHEYMSWYRQDPGLGLRQIYYSMNVEVTDKGDVPEGYKVSRKEKRNFPLILESPSPNQTSLYFCASSFKLWDSSSGANVLTFGAGSRLTVL.

The chain combines TRBV10-3 with TRBJ2-1; 9 bases match TRBD2. This CDR3 spans 13 amino acids. The germline V gene encodes CDR1 ENHRY and CDR2 SYGVKD. V was clipped by 4 bases and J by 7 bases; unmatched bases: 2. The CDR3 spells CAISASGNNEQFF. The DNA for the CDR3 is TGTGCCATCAGTGCTAGCGGGAATAATGAGCAGTTCTTC.

The V and J genes are TRBV10-3 and TRBJ1-2; maybe TRBD1 (6 bases). Germline V gene lookup returns CDR1 ENHRY and CDR2 SYGVKD. The CDR3 is 17 residues long. Trimming pared 4 bases from V and 5 bases from J, leaving 23 bases between. Here the CDR3 reads CAISVDRSTIGGYGYTF. The CDR3 DNA follows: TGTGCCATCAGTGTAGACAGGTCGACCATAGGCGGATATGGCTACACCTTC.

This clone was seen once. The chain carries TRBV4-3 and TRBJ2-7, with 7 bases matching TRBD1. The CDR3 loop spans 15 amino acids. Germline V gives CDR1 LGHNA, CDR2 YSLEER. With V trimmed by 4 bases and J by 2 bases, 8 bases remained unmatched. CDR3 amino acids: CASSLQLQGAYEQYF. The CDR3, as DNA: TGCGCCAGCAGCCTACAACTGCAGGGGGCCTACGAGCAGTACTTC.

The V and J genes are TRBV29-1 and TRBJ1-1; no definite D call. CDR1 is SQVTM, CDR2 ANQGSEA, per germline. This CDR3 has 12 residues. V shed 6 bases and J shed 4 bases, with 12 bases lying between them. The CDR3 protein is CSVADPGTEAFF. As DNA, the CDR3 is TGCAGCGTAGCGGACCCGGGCACTGAAGCTTTCTTT.

This rearrangement joins TRBV24-1 to TRBJ2-4; 9 nucleotides match TRBD2. The CDR3 has 17 residues. Trimming at V came to 2 bases and at J to 0 bases, leaving 4 bases not matched to a gene. The germline V gene encodes CDR1 KGHDR and CDR2 SFDVKD. The CDR3 sequence: CATSDSGTSLAKNIQYF. DNA for the CDR3: TGTGCCACCAGTGATTCCGGGACTAGCTTAGCCAAAAACATTCAGTACTTC.

The rearrangement links TRBV28 to TRBJ2-3, with a tentative D call TRBD1 (5 bases). Germline CDR1 is MDHEN and CDR2 is SYDVKM. The length of the CDR3 is 14 residues. V lost 5 bases and J 6 bases, leaving 15 bases between the germline ends. The CDR3 loop reads CASSPGRAGDTQYF. DNA for the CDR3: TGTGCCAGCAGTCCCGGCAGGGCCGGGGATACGCAGTATTTT.

The V and J genes are TRBV11-2 and TRBJ1-4; D gene uncertain. Germline V lookup: CDR1 SGHAT, CDR2 FQNNGV. The length of the CDR3 is 11 residues. Deletions cut 8 bases from V and 8 bases from J, with 9 bases between. CDR3 in amino acids: CASQGEEKLFF. The CDR3 DNA reads TGTGCCAGCCAAGGAGAGGAAAAACTGTTTTTT.

As to this clone: Other nucleotide sequences from this sample produce the same CDR3. The rearrangement links TRBV29-1 to TRBJ2-2; 8 bases match TRBD1. V lost 5 bases, J lost 4 bases, and 0 bases stayed unmatched. This CDR3 spans 12 amino acids. Germline CDR1 SQVTM, CDR2 ANQGSEA. CDR3 protein: CSVTGGTGELFF. Written as DNA, the CDR3 is TGCAGCGTTACAGGGGGCACCGGGGAGCTGTTTTTT.